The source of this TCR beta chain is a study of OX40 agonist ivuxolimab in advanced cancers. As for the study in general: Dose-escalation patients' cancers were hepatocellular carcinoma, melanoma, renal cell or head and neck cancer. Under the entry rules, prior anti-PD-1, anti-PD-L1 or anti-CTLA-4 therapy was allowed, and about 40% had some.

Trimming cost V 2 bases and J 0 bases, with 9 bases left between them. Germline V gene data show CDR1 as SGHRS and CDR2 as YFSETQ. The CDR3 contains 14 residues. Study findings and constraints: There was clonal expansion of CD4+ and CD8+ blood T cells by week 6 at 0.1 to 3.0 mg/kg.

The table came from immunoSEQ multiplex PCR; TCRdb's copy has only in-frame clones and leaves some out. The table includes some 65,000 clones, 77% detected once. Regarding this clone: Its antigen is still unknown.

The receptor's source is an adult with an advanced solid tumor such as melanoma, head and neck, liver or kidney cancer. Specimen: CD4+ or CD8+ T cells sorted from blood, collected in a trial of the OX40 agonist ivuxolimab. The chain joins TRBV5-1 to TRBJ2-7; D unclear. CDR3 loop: CASSFRPGSYEQYF. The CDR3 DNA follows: TGCGCCAGCAGCTTCCGGCCCGGCTCCTACGAGCAGTACTTC. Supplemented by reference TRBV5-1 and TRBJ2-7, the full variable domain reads KAGVTQTPRYLIKTRGQQVTLSCSPISGHRSVSWYQQTPGQGLQFLFEYFSETQRNKGNFPGRFSGRQFSNSRSEMNVSTLELGDSALYLCASSFRPGSYEQYFGPGTRLTVT.